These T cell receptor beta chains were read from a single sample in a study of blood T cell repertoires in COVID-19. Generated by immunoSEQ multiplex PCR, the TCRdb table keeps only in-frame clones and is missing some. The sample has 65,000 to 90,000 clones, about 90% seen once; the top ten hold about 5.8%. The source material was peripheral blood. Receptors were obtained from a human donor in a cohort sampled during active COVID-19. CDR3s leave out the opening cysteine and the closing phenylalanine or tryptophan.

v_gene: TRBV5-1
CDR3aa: ASSSGQGGDTQY

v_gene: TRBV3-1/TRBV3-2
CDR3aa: ASSQVGGSRNSPLH

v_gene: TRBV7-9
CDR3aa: ASSGQGYNEKLF

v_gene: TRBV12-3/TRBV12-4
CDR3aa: ASSSINQPQH

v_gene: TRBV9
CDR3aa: ASSAIGTSLGMF

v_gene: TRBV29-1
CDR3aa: SGLISRGFGYT

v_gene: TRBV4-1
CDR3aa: ASSDGGIGELF

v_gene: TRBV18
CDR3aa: ASSGGMNTEAF

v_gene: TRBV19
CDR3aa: ASNSLHSNTEAF

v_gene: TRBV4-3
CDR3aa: ASSQERTGGRSPLH

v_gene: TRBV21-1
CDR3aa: ASSKCRRGSYNEQF

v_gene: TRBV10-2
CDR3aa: ATWGQEDHSPLH

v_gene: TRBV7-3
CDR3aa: ASSFTGEETQY

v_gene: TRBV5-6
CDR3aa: ASSLVHQRHYEQY

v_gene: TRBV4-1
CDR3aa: ASSQDWGQGARTEAF

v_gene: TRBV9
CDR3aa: ASSVGVGASGNTIY

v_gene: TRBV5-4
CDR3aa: ASSGGALADTQY

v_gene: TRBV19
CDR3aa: ASGSGVGQF

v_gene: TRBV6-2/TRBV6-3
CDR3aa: ASSYQEADYQPQH

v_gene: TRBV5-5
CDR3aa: ASSLGGGKTNYGYT

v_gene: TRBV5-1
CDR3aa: ASSPGSGIGSGNTIY

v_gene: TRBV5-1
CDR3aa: ASSLRPSGGESYEQY

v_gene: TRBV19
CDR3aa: ASSIGGAGGNTIY

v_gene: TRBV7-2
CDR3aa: ASRPSGGSGELF

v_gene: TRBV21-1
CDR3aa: ASSFQRGSEEQY

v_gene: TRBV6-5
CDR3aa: AIQGIAYGYT

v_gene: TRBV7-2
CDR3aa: ASRSSGLNTGELF

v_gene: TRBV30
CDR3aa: AWQKGQMNTEAF

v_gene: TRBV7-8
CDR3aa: ASSLPRGLAGGRELF

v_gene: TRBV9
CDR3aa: ASNRTSGGPLSTDTQY

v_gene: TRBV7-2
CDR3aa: ASSPSEFLYNEQF

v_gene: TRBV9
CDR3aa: ASSAGQASSYEQY

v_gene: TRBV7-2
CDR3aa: ASSLISRENTEAF

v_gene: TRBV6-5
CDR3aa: ASRGSANYGYT

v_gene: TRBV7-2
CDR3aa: ASSGLAGANNEQF

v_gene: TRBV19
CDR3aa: ASSQGLLNEQF